This T cell receptor (beta chain) appears in the sequencing data of a study of T cells in localized non-small cell lung cancer. The CDR3 is made up of 12 amino acids. Germline V gives CDR1 LGHNT, CDR2 FRNRAP. V was shortened by 2 bases and J by 8 bases, with 7 bases between the two germline ends. Adjacent lung samples, free of atypia, were obtained at least 2 cm from the tumor margin. TCRdb's copy holds only in-frame clones and misses some; the assay was immunoSEQ multiplex PCR. Here the sample spans about 2,400 clones, around 21% being singletons. Study findings and constraints: Without multi-region sequencing, intratumor heterogeneity could not be excluded. Tumor showed lower T cell clonality than uninvolved adjacent lung, where it was highest.

Concerning this clone: The antigen is undetermined.

The source is a male donor older than 55 with stage I squamous cell lung carcinoma. The chain employs TRBV12-5 and TRBJ1-5; D is undetermined. Specimen: normal lung tissue next to the tumor, collected before any cancer treatment. This CDR3 reads CASGLSREPQHF. As DNA, the CDR3 is TGTGCTAGTGGTTTGTCGCGGGAGCCCCAGCATTTT.